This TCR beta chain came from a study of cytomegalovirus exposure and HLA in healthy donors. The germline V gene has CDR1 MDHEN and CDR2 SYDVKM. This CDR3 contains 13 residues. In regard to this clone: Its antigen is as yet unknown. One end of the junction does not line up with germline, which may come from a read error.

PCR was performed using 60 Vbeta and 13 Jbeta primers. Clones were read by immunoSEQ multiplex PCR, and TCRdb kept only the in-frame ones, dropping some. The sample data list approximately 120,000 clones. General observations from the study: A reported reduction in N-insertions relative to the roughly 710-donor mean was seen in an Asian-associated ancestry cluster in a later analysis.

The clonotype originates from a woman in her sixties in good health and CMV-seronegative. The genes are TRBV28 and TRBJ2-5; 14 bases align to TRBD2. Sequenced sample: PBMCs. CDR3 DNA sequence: TGTGCCAGCAGTCATGGACTAGCGGGAGGACAGGACTTC. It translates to CASSHGLAGGQDF.